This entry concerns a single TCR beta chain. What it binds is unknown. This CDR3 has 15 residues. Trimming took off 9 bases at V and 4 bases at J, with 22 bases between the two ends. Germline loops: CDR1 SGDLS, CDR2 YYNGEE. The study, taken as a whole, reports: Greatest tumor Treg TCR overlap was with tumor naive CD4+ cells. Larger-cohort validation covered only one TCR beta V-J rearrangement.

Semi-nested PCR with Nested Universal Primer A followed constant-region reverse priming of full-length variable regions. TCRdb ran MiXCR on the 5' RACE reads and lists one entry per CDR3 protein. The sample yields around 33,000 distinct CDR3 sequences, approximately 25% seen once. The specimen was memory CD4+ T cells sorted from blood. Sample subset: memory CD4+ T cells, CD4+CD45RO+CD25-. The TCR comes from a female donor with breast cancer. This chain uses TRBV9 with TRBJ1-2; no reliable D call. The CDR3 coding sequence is TGTGCCACAAAACCAATCAGCGTCTTGGGCTATGGCTACACCTTC. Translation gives CATKPISVLGYGYTF.